The rows below give T cell receptor beta chains drawn from one sample of a study of T cell repertoires in cytomegalovirus infection. Antigens of these TCRs are unknown. Each CDR3 protein gets one entry after TCRdb re-called the reads with MiXCR. The table has hundreds of thousands of distinct CDR3 sequences, around 29% seen once. Sample: cultured PBMCs, taken from culture after CMV antigen stimulation. These receptors all stem from a human donor in good health (CMV status not recorded). Some clones in this sample may be carry-over from other donors' samples. The CDR3 runs from the conserved cysteine through the conserved F or W. A D gene is named only where the DNA matches it firmly. Clone size is given for some rows only: seen once, a few or many times, or a class if the clone is expanded.

clone size,J gene,D gene,V gene,CDR3 protein,CDR3 DNA
.,TRBJ2-7,.,TRBV7-8,CASSYKGPPLF,TGTGCCAGCAGCTACAAGGGGCCACCATTGTTC
.,TRBJ2-7,TRBD1,TRBV6-2/TRBV6-3,CASRTSGTGASEQYF,TGTGCCAGCAGGACCTCCGGGACAGGGGCCTCCGAGCAGTACTTC
.,TRBJ2-1,TRBD2,TRBV6-4,CASSVSGTYNEQFF,TGTGCCAGCAGTGTTAGCGGGACCTACAATGAGCAGTTCTTC
few,TRBJ1-3,.,TRBV11-2,CASSLASLVDTIYF,TGTGCCAGCAGCTTAGCGTCCCTGGTGGACACCATATATTTT
few,TRBJ2-7,.,TRBV11-2,CASRGYEQYF,TGTGCCAGCAGGGGCTACGAGCAGTACTTC
few,TRBJ2-3,.,TRBV7-6,CASSWGRGTDTQYF,TGTGCCAGCAGCTGGGGAAGAGGCACAGATACGCAGTATTTT
.,TRBJ2-7,.,TRBV28,CASTLLVGYEQYF,TGTGCCAGCACTCTACTAGTGGGCTACGAGCAGTACTTC
many,TRBJ2-7,TRBD1,TRBV7-2,CASSTRQGAYEQYF,TGTGCCAGCAGCACCCGACAGGGGGCGTACGAGCAGTACTTC
few,TRBJ1-4,TRBD1,TRBV19,CASSIRTGANEKLFF,TGTGCCAGTAGTATCCGGACAGGGGCTAATGAAAAACTGTTTTTT
.,TRBJ2-5,.,TRBV7-9,CASSLGAGETQYF,TGTGCCAGCAGCTTAGGCGCCGGTGAGACCCAGTACTTC
.,TRBJ2-7,.,TRBV2,CASEDSRQAGHLVQYF,TGTGCCAGCGAGGACTCAAGACAGGCGGGTCACCTCGTGCAGTACTTC
many,TRBJ2-1,TRBD1,TRBV28,CASSLLSGQRNNEQFF,TGTGCCAGCAGTTTATTGTCGGGACAGAGAAACAATGAGCAGTTCTTC
few,TRBJ1-1,.,TRBV7-9,CASSYDVGRTEAFF,TGTGCCAGCAGCTACGACGTCGGGAGGACTGAAGCTTTCTTT
few,TRBJ2-7,TRBD1,TRBV5-1,CASGTGTGTFYEQYF,TGCGCCAGCGGTACCGGGACAGGGACGTTCTACGAGCAGTACTTC
.,TRBJ1-1,.,TRBV5-1,CASSEGWDIMNTEAFF,TGCGCCAGCAGCGAGGGGTGGGATATTATGAACACTGAAGCTTTCTTT
.,TRBJ1-4,TRBD1,TRBV9,CASSVDGQGGEKLFF,TGTGCCAGCAGCGTAGATGGACAGGGCGGCGAAAAACTGTTTTTT
few,TRBJ1-4,.,TRBV12-3/TRBV12-4,CASSVRKARREKLFF,TGTGCCAGCAGTGTAAGAAAGGCAAGAAGGGAAAAACTGTTTTTT
.,TRBJ1-1,TRBD1,TRBV7-9,CASSLAYRGYTEAFF,TGTGCCAGCAGCTTAGCTTACAGGGGCTACACTGAAGCTTTCTTT
many,TRBJ2-7,TRBD2,TRBV28,CASSPGSGSVSYEQYF,TGTGCCAGCAGTCCCGGTAGCGGGAGTGTATCGTACGAGCAGTACTTC
.,TRBJ1-1,TRBD1,TRBV6-5,CASIQTGVAFF,TGTGCCAGCATTCAGACAGGGGTCGCTTTCTTT
many,TRBJ1-2,TRBD1,TRBV7-6,CASSPPIWTGDGYTF,TGTGCCAGCAGCCCACCCATCTGGACAGGGGATGGCTACACCTTC
.,TRBJ2-3,.,TRBV7-3,CASSSTTADTQYF,TGTGCCAGCAGCTCCACGACCGCGGATACGCAGTATTTT
few,TRBJ1-6,TRBD1,TRBV12-3/TRBV12-4,CASTEQGPPGRRSPLHF,TGTGCCAGCACCGAACAGGGGCCCCCCGGGAGGAGGTCACCCCTCCACTTT
.,TRBJ1-5,TRBD1,TRBV12-3/TRBV12-4,CASSLGRYGQGGNQPQHF,TGTGCCAGCAGTTTAGGGCGTTACGGACAGGGCGGCAATCAGCCCCAGCATTTT
.,TRBJ1-5,.,TRBV19,CASSLIYRRSNQPQHF,TGTGCCAGTAGCCTGATCTATCGACGTAGCAATCAGCCCCAGCATTTT
few,TRBJ1-5,.,TRBV20-1,CSASYSKGFQPQHF,TGCAGTGCTTCCTACTCGAAGGGATTTCAGCCCCAGCATTTT
few,TRBJ1-1,TRBD1,TRBV27,CASSPTRDRAFF,TGTGCCAGCAGTCCGACCAGGGACAGGGCTTTCTTT
many,TRBJ2-7,TRBD1,TRBV10-2,CASSNVGQGTNEQYF,TGCGCCAGCAGTAACGTGGGACAGGGGACAAACGAGCAGTACTTC
.,TRBJ1-5,.,TRBV27,CASKGGTYQPQHF,TGTGCCAGCAAGGGGGGGACATATCAGCCCCAGCATTTT
.,TRBJ2-7,.,TRBV4-1,CASSRAQGPTYEQYF,TGCGCCAGCAGCCGTGCACAGGGCCCAACCTACGAGCAGTACTTC
.,TRBJ1-6,TRBD1,TRBV19,CASTQWAGTGDGSPLHF,TGTGCCAGTACTCAATGGGCCGGGACAGGGGATGGCTCACCCCTCCACTTT
few,TRBJ2-1,.,TRBV27,CASSLSQGREQFF,TGTGCCAGCAGTTTATCCCAAGGTCGTGAGCAGTTCTTC
.,TRBJ2-1,TRBD2,TRBV29-1,CSVEWLAVNNEQFF,TGCAGCGTTGAGTGGCTAGCGGTAAACAATGAGCAGTTCTTC
few,TRBJ2-3,.,TRBV7-2,CASSLLTVQGGYTQYF,TGTGCCAGCAGCTTACTAACGGTTCAGGGGGGATATACGCAGTATTTT
few,TRBJ1-2,TRBD1,TRBV10-3,CAISESRGLGGYTF,TGTGCCATCAGTGAGTCGAGGGGGCTGGGTGGCTACACCTTC
.,TRBJ1-1,TRBD1,TRBV6-2/TRBV6-3,CASRKQGAAEAFF,TGTGCCAGCAGGAAACAGGGGGCTGCTGAAGCTTTCTTT
few,TRBJ1-5,.,TRBV9,CASSDGGGSGQPQHF,TGTGCCAGCAGCGACGGGGGGGGGAGTGGACAGCCCCAGCATTTT
.,TRBJ1-1,TRBD1,TRBV5-4,CASSLGRGLDEAFF,TGTGCCAGCAGCTTGGGGAGGGGGCTTGATGAAGCTTTCTTT
once,TRBJ2-1,TRBD2,TRBV5-1,CASSFEGRGNEQFF,TGCGCCAGCAGTTTTGAGGGGCGGGGGAATGAGCAGTTCTTC
few,TRBJ2-1,TRBD1,TRBV6-8,CASSYGTGVGNEQFF,TGTGCCAGCAGTTACGGGACAGGGGTGGGCAATGAGCAGTTCTTC
.,TRBJ1-1,.,TRBV6-6,CASSVREAFF,TGTGCCAGCAGTGTCCGGGAAGCTTTCTTT